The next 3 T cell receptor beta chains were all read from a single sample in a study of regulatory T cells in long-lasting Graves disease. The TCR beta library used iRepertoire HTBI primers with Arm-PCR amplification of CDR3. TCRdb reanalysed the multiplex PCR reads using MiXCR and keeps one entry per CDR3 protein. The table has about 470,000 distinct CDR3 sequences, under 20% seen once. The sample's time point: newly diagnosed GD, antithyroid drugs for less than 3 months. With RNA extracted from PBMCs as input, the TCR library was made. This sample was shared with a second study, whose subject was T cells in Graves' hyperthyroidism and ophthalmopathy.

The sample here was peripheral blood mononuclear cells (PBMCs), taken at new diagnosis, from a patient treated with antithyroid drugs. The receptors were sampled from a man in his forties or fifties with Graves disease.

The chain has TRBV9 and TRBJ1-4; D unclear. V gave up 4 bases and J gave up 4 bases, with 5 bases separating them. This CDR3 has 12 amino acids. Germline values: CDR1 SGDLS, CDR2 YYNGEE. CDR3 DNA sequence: TGTGCCAGCAGCCCGAATAATGAAAAACTGTTTTTT. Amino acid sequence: CASSPNNEKLFF.

CDR3 nucleotide sequence: TGTGCCAGCACCCCATCCGGGAGGCACACTGAAGCTTTCTTT. Encoded protein: CASTPSGRHTEAFF. This chain uses TRBV6-2 or TRBV6-3 with TRBJ1-1; D not certain. CDR1 is MNHEY, CDR2 SVGEGT, per germline. There are 14 residues in the CDR3. V was shortened by 7 bases and J by 3 bases, with 15 bases between the two germline ends.

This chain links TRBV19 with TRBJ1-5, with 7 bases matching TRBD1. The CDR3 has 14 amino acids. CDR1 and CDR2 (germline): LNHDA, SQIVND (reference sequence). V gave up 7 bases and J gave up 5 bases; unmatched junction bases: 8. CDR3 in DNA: TGTGCCAGTACCCCTCGACAGGGTTATCAGCCCCAGCATTTT. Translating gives CASTPRQGYQPQHF.